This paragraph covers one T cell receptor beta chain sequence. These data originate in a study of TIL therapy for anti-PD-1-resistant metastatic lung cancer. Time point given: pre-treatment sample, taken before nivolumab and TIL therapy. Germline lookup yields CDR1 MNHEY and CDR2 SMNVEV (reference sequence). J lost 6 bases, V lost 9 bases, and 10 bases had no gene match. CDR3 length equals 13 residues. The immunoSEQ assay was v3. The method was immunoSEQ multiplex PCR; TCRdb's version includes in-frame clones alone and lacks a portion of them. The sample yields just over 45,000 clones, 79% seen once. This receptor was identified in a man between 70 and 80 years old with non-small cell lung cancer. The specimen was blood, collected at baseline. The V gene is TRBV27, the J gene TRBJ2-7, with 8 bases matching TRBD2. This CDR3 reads CARTSGSRSEQYF. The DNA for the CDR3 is TGTGCCAGGACGAGCGGGAGTCGGAGCGAGCAGTACTTC.